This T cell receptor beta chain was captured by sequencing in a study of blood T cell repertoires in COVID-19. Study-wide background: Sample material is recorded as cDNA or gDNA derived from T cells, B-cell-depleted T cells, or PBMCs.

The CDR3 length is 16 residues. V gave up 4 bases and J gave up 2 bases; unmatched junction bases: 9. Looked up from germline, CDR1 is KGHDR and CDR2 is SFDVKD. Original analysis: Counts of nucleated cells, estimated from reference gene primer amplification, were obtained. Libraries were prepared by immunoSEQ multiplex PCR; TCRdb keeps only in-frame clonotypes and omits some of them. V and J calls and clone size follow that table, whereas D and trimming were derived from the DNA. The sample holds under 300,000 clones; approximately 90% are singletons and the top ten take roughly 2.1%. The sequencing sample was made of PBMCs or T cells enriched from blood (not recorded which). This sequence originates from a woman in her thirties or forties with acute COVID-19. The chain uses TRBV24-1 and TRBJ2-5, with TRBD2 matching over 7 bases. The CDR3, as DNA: TGTGCCACCAGTGACCCTGGGGGGGGGTTACAAGAGACCCAGTACTTC. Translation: CATSDPGGGLQETQYF.